A selection of T cell receptor beta chains follows, all from one sample in a study of cytomegalovirus exposure and HLA in healthy donors. The assay was immunoSEQ multiplex PCR, and TCRdb's table has in-frame clones only and misses some. There are about 130,000 clones in the sample; 77% occur only once, and 9.5% to 15% lies in the top ten. The sample was PBMCs. Receptors were obtained from a middle-aged woman in good health and CMV-seropositive. The CDR3 runs from the conserved cysteine through the conserved F or W. Each record gives: J gene, D gene, clone size, V gene, CDR3 protein, CDR3 DNA. A D gene is named only where the DNA matches it firmly. Where a row states a size, it is once, few, many or the class of an expanded clone; other rows omit it.

TRBJ1-2 - - TRBV28 CASSLPTGTYGYTF TGTGCCAGCAGTTTACCTACAGGGACCTATGGCTACACCTTC
TRBJ2-1 TRBD2 - TRBV9 CASSSGTSGPLYNEQFF TGTGCCAGCAGTTCGGGGACTAGCGGACCCCTTTACAATGAGCAGTTCTTC
TRBJ2-2 TRBD2 once TRBV11-2 CASSLPLAGGSNTGELFF TGTGCCAGCAGCTTGCCTCTAGCGGGGGGATCGAACACCGGGGAGCTGTTTTTT
TRBJ2-7 - - TRBV5-5 CASSPTLAFSSYEQYF TGTGCCAGCAGCCCGACCCTAGCGTTTAGCTCCTACGAGCAGTACTTC
TRBJ2-1 TRBD1 once TRBV6-5 CASSYSTGGYNEQFF TGTGCCAGCAGTTACTCGACAGGGGGCTACAATGAGCAGTTCTTC
TRBJ2-6 - few TRBV5-4 CASSLDSSGANVLTF TGTGCCAGCAGCTTAGACAGCTCTGGGGCCAACGTCCTGACTTTC
TRBJ2-2 TRBD2 - TRBV19 CASSASGTSGGNTGELFF TGTGCCAGTAGTGCCTCCGGGACTAGCGGGGGGAACACCGGGGAGCTGTTTTTT
TRBJ2-7 TRBD1 - TRBV4-2 CASSLTRTGDYEQYF TGTGCCAGCAGTCTCACACGGACAGGGGACTACGAGCAGTACTTC
TRBJ2-5 - - TRBV30 CACSPWGGGETQYF TGTGCCTGTTCCCCCTGGGGAGGGGGGGAGACCCAGTACTTC
TRBJ2-2 TRBD1 - TRBV11-3 CASSRQGRPWELFF TGTGCCAGCAGTCGACAGGGGAGGCCTTGGGAGCTGTTTTTT
TRBJ2-5 - - TRBV11-2 CASSLDQGQGETQYF TGTGCCAGCAGCTTAGACCAGGGGCAGGGAGAGACCCAGTACTTC
TRBJ1-5 - - TRBV28 CASSRQQPQHF TGTGCCAGCAGTCGACAGCAGCCCCAGCATTTT
TRBJ1-3 - - TRBV9 CASSVGGTSSGNTIYF TGTGCCAGCAGCGTAGGCGGTACAAGCTCTGGAAACACCATATATTTT
TRBJ1-3 - few TRBV4-1 CASSQKGAVASGNTIYF TGCGCCAGCAGCCAAAAAGGGGCGGTCGCCTCTGGAAACACCATATATTTT
TRBJ1-5 - - TRBV18 CASSPSGQNQPQHF TGTGCCAGCTCACCATCTGGTCAGAATCAGCCCCAGCATTTT
TRBJ1-5 - - TRBV5-1 CASIARNRSSNQPQHF TGCGCCAGCATCGCGCGGAACAGGAGTAGCAATCAGCCCCAGCATTTT
TRBJ2-5 - once TRBV9 CASSPSTSAETQYF TGTGCCAGCAGCCCCTCGACTAGTGCAGAGACCCAGTACTTC
TRBJ1-5 - - TRBV6-1 CASSEYRGNQPQHF TGTGCCAGCAGTGAGTACAGGGGCAATCAGCCCCAGCATTTT
TRBJ2-6 TRBD2 - TRBV4-2 CASSQVRMSGRHVGANVLTF TGTGCCAGCAGCCAAGTAAGAATGAGCGGGAGGCATGTCGGGGCCAACGTCCTGACTTTC
TRBJ2-7 - - TRBV18 CASSPRAGPETIYEQYF TGTGCCAGCTCACCACGGGCGGGGCCCGAAACGATATACGAGCAGTACTTC
TRBJ2-7 - - TRBV6-4 CASSPSRGGGEQYF TGTGCCAGCAGTCCATCGAGGGGAGGGGGCGAGCAGTACTTC
TRBJ1-5 - - TRBV28 CASRGGNNQPQHF TGTGCCAGCAGGGGGGGAAACAATCAGCCCCAGCATTTT
TRBJ2-1 - - TRBV5-1 CASSLEGAEQFF TGCGCCAGCAGCTTGGAAGGGGCTGAGCAGTTCTTC
TRBJ1-2 TRBD1 - TRBV5-5 CASSGGQGYLRDGYTF TGTGCCAGCAGTGGTGGACAGGGATATTTGAGGGATGGCTACACCTTC
TRBJ2-7 TRBD2 - TRBV2 CASSVLLGSGGEQYF TGTGCCAGCAGTGTCTTATTGGGTTCGGGAGGCGAGCAGTACTTC
TRBJ2-7 - - TRBV29-1 CSVGGGPEEQYF TGCAGCGTTGGCGGAGGGCCGGAAGAGCAGTACTTC
TRBJ2-1 TRBD2 - TRBV10-1 CASSDTSGTNEQFF TGCGCCAGCAGTGACACTAGCGGGACCAATGAGCAGTTCTTC
TRBJ2-7 TRBD2 - TRBV28 CASSPLAVQHEQYF TGTGCCAGCAGTCCCCTAGCGGTGCAACACGAGCAGTACTTC
TRBJ2-7 TRBD2 - TRBV5-1 CASRLAPSGRAHEQYF TGCGCCAGCAGGTTGGCCCCTAGCGGGAGGGCCCACGAGCAGTACTTC
TRBJ2-1 TRBD2 - TRBV5-1 CASSLASPTSGTYNEQFF TGCGCCAGCAGCTTGGCCAGCCCGACTAGCGGGACTTACAATGAGCAGTTCTTC
TRBJ2-7 - - TRBV7-2 CASSLAGTGLLYEQYF TGTGCCAGCAGCTTAGCAGGGACGGGACTCCTCTACGAGCAGTACTTC
TRBJ1-2 - - TRBV15 CATSRDRRQNYGYTF TGTGCCACCAGCAGAGATCGGAGGCAGAACTATGGCTACACCTTC
TRBJ2-1 TRBD2 once TRBV6-5 CASSRLHGGGNEQFF TGTGCCAGCAGCCGACTACACGGGGGGGGCAATGAGCAGTTCTTC
TRBJ1-5 TRBD1 once TRBV27 CASSSTGQGSQPQHF TGTGCCAGCAGTTCTACCGGACAGGGGAGTCAGCCCCAGCATTTT
TRBJ2-7 TRBD1 - TRBV15 CATSRDFEGQGYEQYF TGTGCCACCAGCAGAGATTTCGAGGGACAGGGGTACGAGCAGTACTTC
TRBJ2-7 TRBD2 - TRBV2 CASNPLAGVREQYF TGTGCCAGCAACCCACTAGCGGGAGTGAGGGAGCAGTACTTC
TRBJ1-5 TRBD1 - TRBV5-1 CASSSGQGWPQHF TGCGCCAGCAGTTCGGGACAGGGGTGGCCCCAGCATTTT
TRBJ1-5 TRBD1 - TRBV5-1 CASSLDRGPGQPQHF TGCGCCAGCAGCTTGGACAGGGGGCCAGGTCAGCCCCAGCATTTT
TRBJ2-5 TRBD2 - TRBV28 CASRPQSRGAQSSQYF TGTGCCAGCAGACCCCAATCGCGGGGGGCCCAATCATCCCAGTACTTC
TRBJ1-5 - once TRBV28 CAGSPMERPQHF TGTGCCGGCAGTCCGATGGAGAGACCCCAGCATTTT
TRBJ2-1 TRBD2 - TRBV6-4 CASSERAGGHNEQFF TGTGCCAGCAGTGAGCGAGCGGGAGGCCACAATGAGCAGTTCTTC
TRBJ1-1 TRBD1 - TRBV15 CATSRDRAYTEAFF TGTGCCACCAGCCGGGACAGGGCGTACACTGAAGCTTTCTTT
TRBJ2-7 TRBD2 - TRBV7-2 CASSLAGGREQYF TGTGCCAGCAGCCTAGCGGGAGGGCGAGAGCAGTACTTC
TRBJ2-3 - - TRBV5-8 CASSVRAPGDTQYF TGTGCCAGCAGCGTGAGGGCCCCCGGGGATACGCAGTATTTT
TRBJ1-1 - - TRBV2 CASSENPVEAFF TGTGCCAGCAGTGAAAATCCGGTTGAAGCTTTCTTT
TRBJ2-1 - few TRBV2 CASSGGVALSYNEQFF TGTGCCAGCAGTGGGGGGGTCGCCCTATCCTACAATGAGCAGTTCTTC